These 8 T cell receptor beta chains were all obtained from the same sample, sequenced in a study of Ad26.COV2.S vaccination and SARS-CoV-2 variants. Treatment described: some 20 received Ad26.COV2.S at low or high dose, single or two shots; roughly five received placebo; per-sample allocation not given. Day 63 after the first vaccine or placebo injection was the time point for sampling. The data were produced by immunoSEQ multiplex PCR, yet TCRdb's version contains in-frame clones alone and is incomplete. The sample holds fewer than 400,000 clones, under 90% seen once. The sequencing used peripheral blood, collected in a trial of Ad26.COV2.S vaccine versus placebo. The receptors were gathered from a person between 18 and 65 years old who received the Ad26.COV2.S COVID-19 vaccine or a placebo.

This chain links TRBV11-3 with TRBJ1-2; 8 bases line up with TRBD1. The J segment lost 5 bases and the V segment lost 5 bases, leaving 4 bases of the junction unmatched. The germline CDR1 and CDR2 sequences are SGHNT and YENEEA. This CDR3 region has 13 residues. The CDR3 DNA is TGTGCCAGCAGCCCGGGACAGGCATATGGCTACACCTTC. Translated: CASSPGQAYGYTF.

CDR3 amino acids: CASSPGDYGYTF. The CDR3 DNA follows: TGTGCCAGCAGCCCCGGGGACTATGGCTACACCTTC. This chain connects TRBV12-3 or TRBV12-4 to TRBJ1-2; no clear D. V was clipped by 6 bases and J by 3 bases, with 8 bases between them. The CDR3 runs to 12 residues.

The rearrangement links TRBV14 to TRBJ2-7, with TRBD1 matching 10 bases. The CDR3 is 16 residues long. V was clipped by 1 base and J by 6 bases; unmatched bases: 9. Looked up from germline, CDR1 is SGHDN and CDR2 is FVKESK. In DNA form, the CDR3 reads TGTGCCAGCAGCCAAGTACCGCGACAGGGGGCGACCGAGCAGTACTTC. Protein sequence: CASSQVPRQGATEQYF. The whole variable domain, remainder taken from reference TRBV14 and TRBJ2-7, is EAGVTQFPSHSVIEKGQTVTLRCDPISGHDNLYWYRRVMGKEIKFLLHFVKESKQDESGMPNNRFLAERTGGTYSTLKVQPAELEDSGVYFCASSQVPRQGATEQYFGPGTRLTVT.

The V gene is TRBV4-3, the J gene TRBJ2-2; a weak D match, TRBD2 (5 bases). The V gene's germline CDR1 is LGHNA and CDR2 YSLEER. V shed 0 bases and J shed 3 bases, with 14 bases lying between them. The CDR3 has 17 amino acids. The CDR3 here is CASSQDRDSEDTGELFF. The CDR3 DNA reads as TGCGCCAGCAGCCAAGATCGCGATAGCGAGGACACCGGGGAGCTGTTTTTT.

The chain recombines TRBV7-9 with TRBJ2-2, with 8 nucleotides matching TRBD1. The CDR3 sequence is 14 residues long. Germline trimming cut 8 bases from V and 2 bases from J; bases unmatched to any gene: 4. Germline V lookup: CDR1 SEHNR, CDR2 FQNEAQ (reference sequence). The CDR3 loop reads CASPRGPNTGELFF. CDR3 coding DNA: TGTGCCAGCCCCAGGGGGCCCAACACCGGGGAGCTGTTTTTT. Complete variable domain (other parts from reference TRBV7-9 and TRBJ2-2): DTGVSQNPRHKITKRGQNVTFRCDPISEHNRLYWYRQTLGQGPEFLTYFQNEAQLEKSRLLSDRFSAERPKGSFSTLEIQRTEQGDSAMYLCASPRGPNTGELFFGEGSRLTVL.

The chain employs TRBV7-3 and TRBJ2-1; weak D call: TRBD1 (7 bases). The CDR3 is 15 residues long. V was cut by 5 bases and J by 5 bases, with 16 bases left in between. Germline V lookup: CDR1 SGHTA, CDR2 FQGTGA. The CDR3 coding sequence is TGTGCCAGCAGCCCCAGCGGAGGGGGCCACAATGAGCAGTTCTTC. This sequence encodes CASSPSGGGHNEQFF.

A single count supports this clone. V gene TRBV7-2 combines with J gene TRBJ1-1; tentative D call: TRBD1 (5 bases). Trimming left V 2 bases short and J 8 bases short, with 9 bases between. CDR1 and CDR2 (germline): SGHTA, FQGNSA. The CDR3 extends over 12 amino acids. The CDR3 loop reads CASSLIWDEAFF. The CDR3 DNA is TGTGCCAGCAGCTTAATTTGGGACGAAGCTTTCTTT.

The DNA for the CDR3 is TGTGCCAGCAGCTGGGACACGGGCCAGCCCCAGCATTTT. Translating gives CASSWDTGQPQHF. The chain uses TRBV7-9 and TRBJ1-5, with D perhaps TRBD1 (6 bases). Trimming shortened V by 4 bases and J by 7 bases, and 11 bases separated the two germline ends. CDR3 length: 13 amino acids. Germline V lookup: CDR1 SEHNR, CDR2 FQNEAQ (reference sequence).